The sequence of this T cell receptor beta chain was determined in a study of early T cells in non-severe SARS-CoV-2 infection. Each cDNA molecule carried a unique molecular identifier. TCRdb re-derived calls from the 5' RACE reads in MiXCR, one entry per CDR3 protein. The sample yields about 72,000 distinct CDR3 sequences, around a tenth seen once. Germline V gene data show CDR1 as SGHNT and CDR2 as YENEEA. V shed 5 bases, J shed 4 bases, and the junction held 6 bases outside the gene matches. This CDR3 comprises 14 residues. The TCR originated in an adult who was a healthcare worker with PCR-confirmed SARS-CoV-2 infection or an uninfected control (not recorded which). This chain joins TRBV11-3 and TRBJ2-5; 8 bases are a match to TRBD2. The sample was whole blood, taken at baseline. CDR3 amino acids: CASSPGGLGETQYF. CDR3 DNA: TGTGCCAGCAGCCCGGGGGGGCTAGGAGAGACCCAGTACTTC.